The entry that follows covers one T cell receptor beta chain sequence. Its antigen remains unidentified. This record comes from a study of OX40 agonist ivuxolimab in advanced cancers. Study-wide background: Administration of intravenous ivuxolimab to patients occurred every 2 weeks at 0.01 to 10 mg/kg. Two patients with cutaneous melanoma and one with hepatocellular carcinoma, three in total, showed partial responses.

This CDR3 comprises 17 residues. Trimming took off 5 bases at V and 5 bases at J, with 19 bases between the two ends. Germline CDR1 SSHAT, CDR2 FNYEAQ (reference sequence). Regarding the study as a whole: CD4+ and CD8+ blood T cells expanded clonally by week 6 at 0.1 to 3.0 mg/kg. Averaging showed that CD8+ T cells had more expanded clones than CD4+ did.

Measured with immunoSEQ multiplex PCR; TCRdb has only the in-frame clones, and not every one. This sample yields more than 60,000 clones, of which about 81% are seen a single time; about 5% belongs to the top ten. This receptor was identified in an adult with an advanced solid tumor such as melanoma, head and neck, liver or kidney cancer. The V gene is TRBV7-7, the J gene TRBJ2-6, with unresolved D. The source material was CD4+ or CD8+ T cells sorted from blood, sampled in a trial of the OX40 agonist ivuxolimab. CDR3 DNA: TGTGCCAGCAGCGTTATAAAGCCACAAAGTCGGGCCAACGTCCTGACTTTC. Residues: CASSVIKPQSRANVLTF.